The rows below give T cell receptor beta chains drawn from one sample of a study of blood T cell repertoires in COVID-19. The protocol was immunoSEQ multiplex PCR, while the TCRdb copy is restricted to in-frame clones and leaves out a portion. The data contain tens of thousands of clones, around 90% of them singletons. Sequenced sample: peripheral blood. The receptors were sampled from an elderly woman with active COVID-19. Each CDR3 is given with its conserved first and last residue. The D gene is left open where the match is weak. Only part of the rows carry a size: once, few, many, or a class if the clone is expanded.

.	TRBJ2-7	.	TRBV28	TGTGCCAGCGGTGACAGCTACGAGCAGTACTTC	CASGDSYEQYF
.	TRBJ2-7	.	TRBV5-5	TGTGCCAGCAGCTTATGGGAGGCCTACGAGCAGTACTTC	CASSLWEAYEQYF
TRBD2	TRBJ2-5	.	TRBV14	TGTGCCAGCAGCCAAGTATCTCACAGGGGTCCTCTTAGCGGGAGGGGCGAGACCCAGTACTTC	CASSQVSHRGPLSGRGETQYF
.	TRBJ2-7	.	TRBV21-1	TGTGCCAGCAGCAAAGATGCGGGGTTCTCCTACGAGCAGTACTTC	CASSKDAGFSYEQYF
TRBD2	TRBJ2-7	.	TRBV6-4	TGTGCCAGCAGCCTACTAGCGGGAGGAATCCACGAGCAGTACTTC	CASSLLAGGIHEQYF
.	TRBJ2-1	.	TRBV19	TGTGCCAGTAGTATGACAGACTACAATGAGCAGTTCTTC	CASSMTDYNEQFF
.	TRBJ2-7	.	TRBV9	TGTGCCAGCAGCCCGACAGGAGACTCCTACGAGCAGTACTTC	CASSPTGDSYEQYF
TRBD1	TRBJ2-7	few	TRBV11-3	TGTGCCAGCAGCTTACGAGGGGGCGAAATCTACGAGCAGTACTTC	CASSLRGGEIYEQYF
TRBD2	TRBJ2-3	.	TRBV2	TGTGCCAGCAGTCTTGGGGGGGTGGATACGCAGTATTTT	CASSLGGVDTQYF
.	TRBJ2-7	.	TRBV5-4	TGTGCCAGCAGCTTGGGCGGCCGGGTCGAGCAGTACTTC	CASSLGGRVEQYF
.	TRBJ1-5	.	TRBV4-3	TGCGCCAGCAGCCAAGGCGTCAGGGTCAATCAGCCCCAGCATTTT	CASSQGVRVNQPQHF
TRBD2	TRBJ2-3	.	TRBV5-4	TGTGCCAGCAGCTTGCCCGGGGGCGGGAGGGATACGCAGTATTTT	CASSLPGGGRDTQYF
TRBD2	TRBJ2-1	.	TRBV7-3	TGTGCCAGCAGCTTAAGAGCGGGAGTCAGTAATGAGCAGTTCTTC	CASSLRAGVSNEQFF
.	TRBJ1-1	once	TRBV28	TGTGCCAGCAGTTTGACGGACAGTCTAAACACTGAAGCTTTCTTT	CASSLTDSLNTEAFF
.	TRBJ2-5	.	TRBV5-1	TGCGCCAGCAGCCCGGACAGCGAGACCCAGTACTTC	CASSPDSETQYF